The 3 T cell receptor beta chains given below trace back to one sample, sequenced in a study of shared clonotypes between healthy human individuals (dated by TCRdb to 2018 to 2021). Library method: the immunoSEQ multiplex PCR assay. TCRdb took over this immuneACCESS table, retaining in-frame rearrangements with V and J assigned. Such tables are incomplete; in checked studies, under half of the missing clones stem from an unresolved V gene, and the remainder is unexplained. For this sample the table gives 550,000 to 700,000 clones, of which 55% to 85% were detected only once. The top ten hold around 1.8% of the sample. The sequenced sample was memory CD4+ T cells sorted from blood. Explained via the paper, the cell subset or site label denotes: CD45RA-negative fraction. Every receptor here comes from a woman aged 30 to 39 in good health.

The chain employs TRBV5-4 and TRBJ1-1; 7 bases agree with TRBD1. This CDR3 contains 15 residues. The germline V gene has CDR1 SGHNT and CDR2 YYREEE (reference sequence). Losses at the gene ends were 4 bases for V and 0 bases for J; bases not matched to a gene: 6. As DNA, the CDR3 is TGTGCCAGCAGCCAGCAGACAGGGCTGAACACTGAAGCTTTCTTT. Translated: CASSQQTGLNTEAFF. Full variable domain (rest looked up from reference TRBV5-4 and TRBJ1-1): ETGVTQSPTHLIKTRGQQVTLRCSSQSGHNTVSWYQQALGQGPQFIFQYYREEENGRGNFPPRFSGLQFPNYSSELNVNALELDDSALYLCASSQQTGLNTEAFFGQGTRLTVV.

The rearrangement uses TRBV6-1 and TRBJ1-2, with D uncertain. CDR1 and CDR2 (germline): MNHNS, SASEGT. The CDR3 contains 13 residues. V was cut by 4 bases and J by 5 bases, with 11 bases left in between. This chain's CDR3 is CASSVAEEYGYTF. Here the CDR3 DNA reads TGTGCCAGCAGTGTGGCAGAAGAATATGGCTACACCTTC.

This clone was seen more than once but under ten times. This chain connects TRBV6-1 to TRBJ1-1; D is unresolved. This CDR3 spans 12 amino acids. V was trimmed by 10 bases and J by 3 bases, leaving 12 bases between them. Germline CDR1 and CDR2: MNHNS and SASEGT. CDR3 sequence reads: CATGWGDTEAFF. The CDR3 coding sequence is TGTGCCACAGGATGGGGAGACACTGAAGCTTTCTTT.